Below, 25 T cell receptor beta chains from the same sample are listed, as sequenced in a study of long-term antiretroviral therapy in people with HIV. Survey-level immunoSEQ v3.0 assays were run. Produced via immunoSEQ multiplex PCR; TCRdb's table is partial and in-frame only. This sample carries approximately 15,000 clones, around 82% of them seen once, and the ten largest clones take roughly 4.5%. Here the sequenced sample was unsorted PBMCs, taken 0.1 years before starting antiretroviral therapy. Every receptor here comes from a man aged 18 to 30 with HIV.

The gene calls are TRBV7-2 and TRBJ1-1; a possible D gene is TRBD1 (5 bases). The V gene's germline CDR1 is SGHTA and CDR2 FQGNSA. The CDR3 spans 13 residues. V was shortened by 6 bases and J by 8 bases, with 16 bases between the two germline ends. CDR3 in amino acids: CASRPDRDPEAFF. DNA for the CDR3: TGTGCCAGCAGACCAGACCGGGACCCGGAAGCTTTCTTT.

The chain joins TRBV15 to TRBJ2-7; 7 nucleotides agree with TRBD1. CDR1 and CDR2 (germline): LNHNV, YYDKDF (reference sequence). The V segment lost 2 bases and the J segment 3 bases; nucleotides outside the gene matches: 4. This CDR3 has 14 residues. CDR3 DNA: TGTGCCACCAGCAGAACAGGGGACCGCTACGAGCAGTACTTC. Its protein is CATSRTGDRYEQYF.

CDR3 sequence reads: CASSYYASFYGYTF. DNA for the CDR3: TGTGCCAGCAGTTATTATGCGAGCTTCTATGGCTACACCTTC. This sequence joins TRBV6-5 and TRBJ1-2, with D uncertain. The CDR3 consists of 14 residues. Germline CDR1 MNHEY, CDR2 SVGAGI. V lost 3 bases, J lost 4 bases, and 12 bases lay in between.

This rearrangement joins TRBV9 to TRBJ2-7; D tentatively reads TRBD1 or TRBD2 (5 bases each). V lost 0 bases, J lost 4 bases, and 14 bases lay in between. This CDR3 region has 15 residues. CDR1 and CDR2 (germline): SGDLS, YYNGEE. CDR3 region: CASSVEAGTGYEQYF. The CDR3 coding sequence is TGTGCCAGCAGCGTAGAAGCAGGGACGGGGTACGAGCAGTACTTC.

The genes are TRBV5-4 and TRBJ1-2, with D maybe TRBD1 (6 bases). V lost 0 bases and J lost 4, with 13 bases in between. Germline assignment: CDR1 SGHNT and CDR2 YYREEE (reference sequence). The CDR3 sequence is 15 residues long. CDR3 loop: CASSLVRGGAYGYTF. The CDR3 DNA follows: TGTGCCAGCAGCTTGGTGCGGGGGGGGGCCTATGGCTACACCTTC.

The V gene is TRBV7-2, the J gene TRBJ1-1; D unclear. Germline values: CDR1 SGHTA, CDR2 FQGNSA. The CDR3 loop spans 12 amino acids. The V gene lost 1 base and the J gene lost 12 bases, with 12 bases spanning the gap. The CDR3 sequence is CASSLEWGNTFF. The CDR3 nucleotides are TGTGCCAGCAGCTTAGAATGGGGTAATACTTTCTTT.

V gene TRBV29-1 combines with J gene TRBJ1-2; 7 positions agree with TRBD1. V shed 6 bases and J 1 base; nucleotides not matched to a gene: 5. The CDR3 is 13 amino acids. Germline values: CDR1 SQVTM, CDR2 ANQGSEA. The CDR3 coding sequence is TGCAGCGTCCGCGGACAGGATAACTATGGCTACACCTTC. Translated, it gives CSVRGQDNYGYTF.

V and J are TRBV20-1 and TRBJ1-2; D is unclear. Trimming removed 7 bases from V and 8 bases from J, with 11 bases in between. Per germline, CDR1 DFQATT and CDR2 SNEGSKA (reference sequence). This CDR3 spans 10 amino acids. For the CDR3, the DNA is TGCAGTGGAGGGATCGGGGGCTACACCTTC. The encoded protein is CSGGIGGYTF.

This rearrangement joins TRBV21-1 to TRBJ1-1; the table's D call, TRBD1, has no DNA check behind it. TRBV21-1 is tagged as a pseudogene. The CDR3 spans 12 residues. The CDR3 sequence: CASSIQNTEAFF. The CDR3 DNA reads TGTGCCAGCAGCATCCAGAACACTGAAGCTTTCTTT.

This clone occurred once. Other DNA sequences in the sample encode the same CDR3. V gene TRBV6-1 combines with J gene TRBJ1-5; D possibly corresponds to TRBD1 (6 bases). CDR1 and CDR2 from the germline V gene are MNHNS and SASEGT. CDR3 length: 15 amino acids. V was shortened by 4 bases and J by 4 bases, with 14 bases between the two germline ends. CDR3 nucleotide sequence: TGTGCCAGCAGTGGTTCTGGGACACTGAATCAGCCCCAGCATTTT. Its protein is CASSGSGTLNQPQHF.

The chain recombines TRBV9 with TRBJ1-3; D gene uncertain. CDR1 is SGDLS and CDR2 is YYNGEE in the germline V gene. CDR3 length: 15 residues. With 4 bases removed from V and 2 bases from J, the gap between germline ends came to 13 bases. The CDR3 sequence: CASSPHTSPGNTIYF. CDR3 bases: TGTGCCAGCAGCCCCCACACAAGCCCTGGAAACACCATATATTTT.

The chain links TRBV6-4 to TRBJ2-1; 11 nucleotides align to TRBD1. The CDR3 contains 13 residues. Germline loops: CDR1 MRHNA, CDR2 SNTAGT. J lost 9 bases, V lost 6 bases, and 4 bases had no gene match. The CDR3 DNA sequence: TGTGCCAGCAGAGGACAGGGGGCGGTTGAGCAGTTCTTC. It translates to CASRGQGAVEQFF.

This clone has just a few counts. The chain has TRBV7-9 and TRBJ1-5, with a tentative D call TRBD1 (5 bases). V was cut by 5 bases and J by 5 bases, with 16 bases left in between. The CDR3 has 15 residues. CDR1 and CDR2 from the germline V gene are SEHNR and FQNEAQ (reference sequence). As DNA, the CDR3 is TGTGCCAGCAGCCGAGGGGCAGGGTTGGATCAGCCCCAGCATTTT. As protein: CASSRGAGLDQPQHF. Full variable domain (remainder filled in from reference TRBV7-9 and TRBJ1-5): DTGVSQNPRHKITKRGQNVTFRCDPISEHNRLYWYRQTLGQGPEFLTYFQNEAQLEKSRLLSDRFSAERPKGSFSTLEIQRTEQGDSAMYLCASSRGAGLDQPQHFGDGTRLSIL.

The CDR3 DNA follows: TGTGCCAGCAGCTTCCTCGGCGGGGCTCAAGAGACCCAGTACTTC. It yields the protein CASSFLGGAQETQYF. The V call is TRBV7-3, the J call TRBJ2-5; D is possibly TRBD2 (6 bases). Per the germline V gene, CDR1 is SGHTA and CDR2 is FQGTGA. This CDR3 has 15 residues. The V end lost 3 bases, the J end lost 2 bases, and 13 bases lay between the germline ends.

The V and J genes are TRBV5-1 and TRBJ2-3; 9 bases agree with TRBD1. Unmatched junction bases numbered 4, after V lost 2 bases and J lost 6 bases. The CDR3 length is 14 residues. Germline CDR1 and CDR2: SGHRS and YFSETQ. In DNA form, the CDR3 reads TGCGCCAGCAGCTTACAGGGGGCCGGGGATACGCAGTATTTT. Its translation: CASSLQGAGDTQYF.

The chain combines TRBV19 with TRBJ1-2, with 7 positions matching TRBD1. Germline V gene data show CDR1 as LNHDA and CDR2 as SQIVND (reference sequence). This CDR3 has 14 residues. The ends lost 1 base at V and 10 bases at J; junction bases unmatched: 9. CDR3 nucleotides: TGTGCCAGTAGTATAGCCCGGGACAGATCCGACTACACCTTC. Translated: CASSIARDRSDYTF.

The chain carries TRBV28 and TRBJ1-4; D not resolved. CDR3 length equals 17 residues. Germline CDR1 is MDHEN and CDR2 is SYDVKM. V shed 5 bases and J shed 8 bases, with 24 bases lying between them. CDR3 residues: CASSISGRRSFGEKLFF. CDR3 in DNA: TGTGCCAGCAGTATCTCCGGCCGACGGTCCTTTGGAGAAAAACTGTTTTTT.

The J gene is TRBJ2-1, the V gene TRBV18, with 14 bases that match TRBD2. The junction had 5 bases not matched to a gene; V was cut back by 3 bases and J by 4 bases. Germline lookup yields CDR1 KGHSH and CDR2 LQKENI. The CDR3 runs to 17 residues. This chain's CDR3 is CASSPWTSGRPYNEQFF. The CDR3 DNA sequence: TGTGCCAGCTCACCTTGGACTAGCGGGAGGCCATACAATGAGCAGTTCTTC.

This chain links TRBV28 with TRBJ1-2; D is ambiguous. Germline-derived CDR1 and CDR2 are MDHEN and SYDVKM. The CDR3 is 11 residues long. V was pared by 7 bases and J by 7 bases, with 10 bases between. CDR3 sequence (DNA): TGTGCCAGCAAACTACCCTCTGGCTACACCTTC. Amino acid sequence: CASKLPSGYTF.

Only one count was recorded for this clone. The chain joins TRBV6-6 to TRBJ2-7; 7 bases align to TRBD2. The CDR3 is made up of 12 amino acids. In germline, CDR1 is MNHNY, CDR2 SVGAGI (reference sequence). V was clipped by 7 bases and J by 6 bases; unmatched bases: 6. CDR3 region: CASTSAGAEQYF. In nucleotides, the CDR3 is TGTGCCAGCACCTCCGCGGGAGCCGAGCAGTACTTC.

A few counts support this clone. The chain combines TRBV7-2 with TRBJ2-5; 7 bases match TRBD2. V shed 1 base and J 9 bases; nucleotides not matched to a gene: 20. The length of the CDR3 is 18 residues. Germline assignment: CDR1 SGHTA and CDR2 FQGNSA. CDR3 nucleotides: TGTGCCAGCAGCTTAGTCCTTAGAGGCCGGGGACTATCGGTGTCCCAGTACTTC. This translates into CASSLVLRGRGLSVSQYF.

The CDR3 coding sequence is TGCGCCAGCAGCTTGGGAAACTACAGGGCCACAGATACGCAGTATTTT. Protein product: CASSLGNYRATDTQYF. The gene calls are TRBV5-1 and TRBJ2-3; possibly TRBD1 for D (6 bases). The CDR3 is 16 residues long. The ends were cut back, 0 bases at V and 2 bases at J, with 13 bases in the middle. Germline loops: CDR1 SGHRS, CDR2 YFSETQ.

J is TRBJ2-7 and V is TRBV5-4, with D tentatively TRBD1 or TRBD2 (5 bases each). V was clipped by 1 base and J by 2 bases, with 10 bases between them. Germline-derived CDR1 and CDR2 are SGHNT and YYREEE (reference sequence). The CDR3 loop spans 14 amino acids. The CDR3 loop is CASSLSGTAYEQYF. CDR3 sequence (DNA): TGTGCCAGCAGCTTGTCCGGGACGGCCTACGAGCAGTACTTC.

This clone was recorded a few times. V and J are TRBV19 and TRBJ1-2; D is perhaps TRBD1 (5 bases). The germline gives CDR1 LNHDA, CDR2 SQIVND (reference sequence). Trimming removed 8 bases at V and 6 bases at J, with 13 bases between. The CDR3 totals 12 residues. In DNA, the CDR3 is TGTGCCAGTGGGGCCTTCTGGGATGGCTACACCTTC. It yields the protein CASGAFWDGYTF.

The chain recombines TRBV28 with TRBJ2-7; D gene uncertain. The V end lost 1 base, the J end lost 6 bases, and 10 bases lay between the germline ends. CDR3 length: 13 amino acids. The germline V gene encodes CDR1 MDHEN and CDR2 SYDVKM. In DNA form, the CDR3 reads TGTGCCAGCAGTTTATTAGTAGATCGCGAGCAGTACTTC. Its protein is CASSLLVDREQYF.